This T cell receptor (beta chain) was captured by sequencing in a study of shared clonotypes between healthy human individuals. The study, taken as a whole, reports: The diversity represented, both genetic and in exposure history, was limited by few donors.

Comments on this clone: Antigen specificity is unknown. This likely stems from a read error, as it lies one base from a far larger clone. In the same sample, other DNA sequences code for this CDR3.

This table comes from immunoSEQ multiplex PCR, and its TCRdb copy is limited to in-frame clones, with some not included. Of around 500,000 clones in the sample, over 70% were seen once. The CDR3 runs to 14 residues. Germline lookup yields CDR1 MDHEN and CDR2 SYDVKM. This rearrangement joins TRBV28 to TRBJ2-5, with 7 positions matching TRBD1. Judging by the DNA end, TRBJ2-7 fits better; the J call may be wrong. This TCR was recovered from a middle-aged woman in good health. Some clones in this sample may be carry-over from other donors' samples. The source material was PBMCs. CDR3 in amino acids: CASSLGGLTYEQYF. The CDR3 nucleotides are TGCGCCAGCAGTTTAGGGGGCCTGACCTACGAGCAGTACTTC.